A selection of T cell receptor beta chains follows, all from one sample in a study of cytomegalovirus exposure and HLA in healthy donors. The method was immunoSEQ multiplex PCR; TCRdb's version includes in-frame clones alone and lacks a portion of them. The sample includes tens of thousands of clones. Specimen: PBMCs. The receptors were sampled from a man aged 18 to 35 in good health and CMV-seropositive. Both conserved end residues are part of each CDR3. Each record gives: V gene, D gene, J gene, CDR3 protein, CDR3 DNA. A D gene is named only where the DNA matches it firmly.

V: TRBV20-1
D: NA
J: TRBJ1-4
CDR3: CSARGNEKLFF
DNA: TGCAGTGCCCGGGGTAATGAAAAACTGTTTTTT

V: TRBV28
D: TRBD2
J: TRBJ2-3
CDR3: CASRSVAGEYTDTQYF
DNA: TGTGCCAGCAGGTCCGTCGCGGGAGAATACACAGATACGCAGTATTTT

V: TRBV6-1
D: TRBD2
J: TRBJ2-7
CDR3: CASSKSGLGFYEQYF
DNA: TGTGCCAGCAGCAAATCAGGACTAGGTTTTTACGAGCAGTACTTC

V: TRBV6-4
D: TRBD2
J: TRBJ2-2
CDR3: CASSDRLAANTGELFF
DNA: TGTGCCAGCAGTGACAGACTAGCGGCAAACACCGGGGAGCTGTTTTTT

V: TRBV11-2
D: NA
J: TRBJ2-7
CDR3: CASSLGDRAYEQYF
DNA: TGTGCCAGCAGCTTAGGAGACAGAGCCTACGAGCAGTACTTC

V: TRBV5-1
D: NA
J: TRBJ1-1
CDR3: CASSLSWGVNTEAFF
DNA: TGCGCCAGCAGCTTGAGCTGGGGGGTTAACACTGAAGCTTTCTTT

V: TRBV27
D: NA
J: TRBJ2-2
CDR3: CASSLGPSNTGELFF
DNA: TGTGCCAGCAGTTTAGGGCCCTCGAACACCGGGGAGCTGTTTTTT

V: TRBV27
D: TRBD1
J: TRBJ2-3
CDR3: CASSLDRASDTQYF
DNA: TGTGCCAGCAGTTTGGACAGGGCGTCAGATACGCAGTATTTT

V: TRBV29-1
D: NA
J: TRBJ1-3
CDR3: CSVEDWSTGNTIYF
DNA: TGCAGCGTTGAAGATTGGAGTACTGGAAACACCATATATTTT

V: TRBV11-3
D: TRBD2
J: TRBJ2-1
CDR3: CASSLKREWVFF
DNA: TGTGCCAGCAGTTTAAAGCGGGAGTGGGTGTTCTTC

V: TRBV6-1
D: TRBD2
J: TRBJ2-1
CDR3: CASSGTSRGLGEQFF
DNA: TGTGCCAGCAGTGGGACTAGTCGGGGGTTGGGTGAGCAGTTCTTC

V: TRBV6-1
D: NA
J: TRBJ2-5
CDR3: CASSEGWRGETQYF
DNA: TGTGCCAGCAGTGAAGGATGGAGAGGGGAGACCCAGTACTTC

V: TRBV11-3
D: NA
J: TRBJ2-7
CDR3: CASSLVRGGASSYEQHF
DNA: TGTGCCAGCAGCTTAGTGCGGGGCGGGGCCAGTTCCTACGAGCAGCACTTC

V: TRBV7-3
D: TRBD2
J: TRBJ2-5
CDR3: CASSLAGAETQYF
DNA: TGTGCCAGCAGTCTAGCGGGAGCAGAGACCCAGTACTTC

V: TRBV21-1
D: NA
J: TRBJ2-7
CDR3: CASSKALGQGVEQYF
DNA: TGTGCCAGCAGCAAAGCGCTCGGACAGGGGGTCGAGCAGTACTTC

V: TRBV4-2
D: NA
J: TRBJ2-1
CDR3: CASSQDREVQFF
DNA: TGTGCCAGCAGCCAAGATCGTGAGGTGCAGTTCTTC

V: TRBV10-2
D: TRBD2
J: TRBJ2-4
CDR3: CASKLAGENIQYF
DNA: TGCGCCAGCAAGCTAGCGGGAGAGAACATTCAGTACTTC

V: TRBV4-1
D: NA
J: TRBJ2-1
CDR3: CASSQFYYNEQFF
DNA: TGCGCCAGCAGCCAGTTCTATTACAATGAGCAGTTCTTC

V: TRBV2
D: NA
J: TRBJ1-5
CDR3: CASRQGNQPQHF
DNA: TGTGCCAGCAGGCAGGGCAATCAGCCCCAGCATTTT

V: TRBV5-5
D: TRBD2
J: TRBJ2-1
CDR3: CASSPGTSGRGDNEQFF
DNA: TGTGCCAGCAGCCCTGGGACTAGCGGGAGAGGGGACAATGAGCAGTTCTTC

V: TRBV5-1
D: NA
J: TRBJ1-4
CDR3: CASSLSSSGGDEKLFF
DNA: TGCGCCAGCAGCTTGTCCTCTTCGGGAGGTGATGAAAAACTGTTTTTT

V: TRBV11-2
D: NA
J: TRBJ2-7
CDR3: CASSPGQSTYEQYF
DNA: TGTGCCAGCAGCCCCGGACAGTCCACCTACGAGCAGTACTTC

V: TRBV27
D: NA
J: TRBJ2-3
CDR3: CASSQEDSSTDTQYF
DNA: TGTGCCAGCAGCCAAGAGGACTCTAGCACAGATACGCAGTATTTT

V: TRBV27
D: NA
J: TRBJ2-7
CDR3: CASSLSSTYYEQYF
DNA: TGTGCCAGCAGTTTATCATCAACCTACTACGAGCAGTACTTC

V: TRBV5-6
D: NA
J: TRBJ2-1
CDR3: CASSLLGGNEQFF
DNA: TGTGCCAGCAGCTTGTTAGGCGGCAATGAGCAGTTCTTC

V: TRBV9
D: TRBD2
J: TRBJ2-5
CDR3: CASSGGDILSGRETQYF
DNA: TGTGCCAGCAGCGGAGGGGACATACTTAGCGGGAGAGAGACCCAGTACTTC

V: TRBV4-2
D: TRBD2
J: TRBJ2-3
CDR3: CASSRGASGTQYF
DNA: TGTGCCAGCAGCCGAGGGGCTAGCGGGACGCAGTATTTT

V: TRBV30
D: TRBD2
J: TRBJ2-7
CDR3: CAYLAGVGEQYF
DNA: TGTGCCTATCTAGCGGGAGTCGGCGAGCAGTACTTC

V: TRBV19
D: TRBD1
J: TRBJ1-1
CDR3: CASSADRGGVVAFF
DNA: TGTGCCAGTAGTGCAGACAGGGGAGGGGTGGTAGCTTTCTTT

V: TRBV11-3
D: TRBD1
J: TRBJ1-5
CDR3: CASTPGQGNNQPQHF
DNA: TGTGCCAGCACCCCGGGACAGGGGAACAATCAGCCCCAGCATTTT

V: TRBV7-2
D: NA
J: TRBJ2-7
CDR3: CASSLFFGRGGYEQYF
DNA: TGTGCCAGCAGCTTATTTTTTGGACGGGGAGGCTACGAGCAGTACTTC

V: TRBV7-2
D: TRBD2
J: TRBJ2-1
CDR3: CASSLVGTSGRALFF
DNA: TGTGCCAGCAGCTTAGTCGGGACTAGCGGGAGGGCCTTGTTCTTC

V: TRBV6-6
D: TRBD1
J: TRBJ1-2
CDR3: CASSYSPDRGTGYTF
DNA: TGTGCCAGCAGTTACTCCCCGGACAGGGGCACGGGCTACACCTTC

V: TRBV25-1
D: NA
J: TRBJ1-1
CDR3: CASSEPRAAGTEAFF
DNA: TGTGCCAGCAGTGAACCCCGGGCGGCAGGGACTGAAGCTTTCTTT

V: TRBV30
D: TRBD1
J: TRBJ2-6
CDR3: CAWSLLTGQGISGANVLTF
DNA: TGTGCCTGGAGTTTATTAACGGGACAGGGGATCTCTGGGGCCAACGTCCTGACTTTC